The entry below gives a single T cell receptor (beta chain) sequence along with its context. CDR1 and CDR2 from the germline V gene are LGHNA and YSLEER. V lost 3 bases, J lost 6 bases, and 10 bases stayed unmatched. The CDR3 has 16 amino acids. This sample was included in a study of blood T cell repertoires in COVID-19. Under the authors' procedure: Estimation of nucleated cell counts was performed using reference gene primer amplification. Sequencing used immunoSEQ multiplex PCR; TCRdb keeps in-frame clones, though not all of them. V and J calls and clone size come straight from that table; D and trimming were deduced from the DNA. The table has under 75,000 clones, more than 75% seen once.

The TCR was taken from a woman aged 55-69 years with acute or convalescent COVID-19. The sample comprised peripheral blood. The genes are TRBV4-3 and TRBJ2-3; 9 bases align to TRBD1. CDR3 amino acids: CASSHVTGTGLDTQYF. CDR3 nucleotides: TGCGCCAGCAGCCATGTCACCGGGACAGGGTTGGATACGCAGTATTTT.